Listed below are T cell receptor beta chains from one sample, sequenced in a study of human T cells and chemical hapten exposure. TCRdb processed the RACE reads anew with MiXCR; each CDR3 protein has one entry. The data hold approximately 260,000 distinct CDR3 sequences, with 7.5% to 9% observed a single time. The sample in question was whole blood, obtained in connection with sensitization to the hapten diphenylcyclopropenone (DPC). These receptors all come from a man aged 18 to 29 with alopecia areata. Some clones in this sample may be carry-over from other donors' samples. Both conserved end residues are part of each CDR3. A D gene is named only where the DNA matches it firmly. Size is stated for part of the rows, as once, few or many counts, or as a class when the clone is expanded.

j_call | d_call | v_call | clone_size | cdr3_aa | cdr3_nt
TRBJ1-2 | . | TRBV11-2 | many | CASSPLDSKGYTF | TGTGCCAGCAGCCCCTTGGACAGTAAAGGCTACACCTTC
TRBJ2-3 | . | TRBV15 | . | CATSRDYGGEDTQYF | TGTGCCACCAGCAGAGATTACGGGGGAGAAGATACGCAGTATTTT
TRBJ2-5 | . | TRBV7-9 | . | CASSLALGMETQYF | TGTGCCAGCAGCTTAGCTCTAGGGATGGAGACCCAGTACTTC
TRBJ1-4 | TRBD1 | TRBV12-3/TRBV12-4 | many | CASSRRQGLNEKLFF | TGTGCCAGCAGCCGCAGACAGGGGCTTAATGAAAAACTGTTTTTT
TRBJ1-1 | . | TRBV7-8 | many | CASSLAPGGTEAFF | TGTGCCAGCAGCTTAGCGCCCGGGGGAACTGAAGCTTTCTTT
TRBJ1-1 | . | TRBV10-2 | few | CAIRLPRENTEAFF | TGCGCCATCCGCCTCCCCAGGGAGAACACTGAAGCTTTCTTT
TRBJ2-2 | . | TRBV7-2 | . | CASSLEGVLNTGELFF | TGTGCCAGCAGCTTAGAGGGGGTATTGAACACCGGGGAGCTGTTTTTT
TRBJ1-1 | TRBD1 | TRBV4-3 | many | CASSIRTGNTEAFF | TGCGCCAGCAGCATACGGACAGGGAACACTGAAGCTTTCTTT
TRBJ1-5 | TRBD1 | TRBV20-1 | few | CSANRGPDEPQHF | TGCAGTGCTAACAGGGGGCCCGATGAGCCCCAGCATTTT
TRBJ2-1 | . | TRBV6-5 | few | CASSSYRVSEQFF | TGTGCCAGCAGTTCTTACAGGGTTAGTGAGCAGTTCTTC
TRBJ2-7 | TRBD1 | TRBV28 | few | CASGTGTEKNEQYF | TGTGCCAGCGGAACCGGGACAGAAAAAAACGAGCAGTACTTC
TRBJ2-2 | . | TRBV5-1 | few | CASSPRDGELFF | TGCGCCAGCAGCCCCAGGGACGGGGAGCTGTTTTTT
TRBJ1-6 | . | TRBV5-6 | few | CASSLAGAQGHSPLHF | TGTGCCAGCAGCTTGGCGGGGGCTCAGGGCCATTCACCCCTCCACTTT
TRBJ1-1 | TRBD1 | TRBV10-3 | many | CAISPGTGGTEAFF | TGTGCCATCAGCCCCGGGACAGGGGGAACTGAAGCTTTCTTT
TRBJ2-6 | . | TRBV7-6 | . | CASSLNNSPTSGANVLTF | TGTGCCAGCAGCTTAAACAACAGCCCTACCTCTGGGGCCAACGTCCTGACTTTC
TRBJ2-3 | . | TRBV9 | . | CASSVSRTASTDTQYF | TGTGCCAGCAGCGTATCCCGGACTGCCTCCACAGATACGCAGTATTTT
TRBJ1-1 | TRBD1 | TRBV11-2 | . | CASSLDRKKTGFRTEAFF | TGTGCCAGCAGCTTAGATCGGAAAAAGACAGGGTTTAGGACTGAAGCTTTCTTT
TRBJ1-1 | . | TRBV2 | many | CASTLRGEAFF | TGTGCCAGCACCCTGCGGGGTGAAGCTTTCTTT
TRBJ2-7 | . | TRBV11-3 | many | CASSLGVTYEQYF | TGTGCCAGCAGCTTAGGGGTAACGTACGAGCAGTACTTC
TRBJ2-7 | . | TRBV12-3/TRBV12-4 | few | CASSLGDRQEQYF | TGTGCCAGCAGTTTAGGAGATCGACAGGAGCAGTACTTC
TRBJ2-7 | . | TRBV4-1 | few | CASSQVVSLGSGRYSYEQYF | TGCGCCAGCAGCCAAGTTGTGTCTCTGGGGTCGGGCAGGTACTCCTACGAGCAGTACTTC
TRBJ2-7 | . | TRBV7-6 | . | CASSSLGSYEQYF | TGTGCCAGCAGCTCTTTAGGGTCCTACGAGCAGTACTTC
TRBJ1-5 | TRBD1 | TRBV10-3 | many | CAIGQGEGTSNQPQHF | TGTGCCATCGGACAGGGAGAGGGAACTAGCAATCAGCCCCAGCATTTT
TRBJ1-1 | TRBD1 | TRBV6-2/TRBV6-3 | few | CASREEGATEAFF | TGTGCCAGCAGAGAAGAGGGGGCCACTGAAGCTTTCTTT
TRBJ2-3 | . | TRBV6-6 | . | CASKETDTQYF | TGTGCCAGCAAAGAAACAGATACGCAGTATTTT
TRBJ1-3 | . | TRBV15 | many | CATSREIDRSSGNTIYF | TGTGCCACCAGCAGAGAGATCGACAGATCCTCTGGAAACACCATATATTTT
TRBJ1-6 | TRBD1 | TRBV27 | many | CASRDLQGVHIDSPLHF | TGTGCCAGCCGCGATCTCCAGGGGGTCCATATAGATTCACCCCTCCACTTT
TRBJ2-3 | . | TRBV10-3 | many | CAISGTSGGVSTDTQYF | TGTGCCATCAGTGGGACCTCTGGCGGGGTTAGCACAGATACGCAGTATTTT
TRBJ1-1 | . | TRBV9 | many | CASSETPNTEAFF | TGTGCCAGCAGCGAGACCCCGAATACTGAAGCTTTCTTT
TRBJ2-1 | TRBD2 | TRBV11-2 | few | CASSSRTSGVFNEQFF | TGTGCCAGCAGCTCACGGACTAGCGGGGTTTTCAATGAGCAGTTCTTC
TRBJ2-3 | TRBD1 | TRBV12-3/TRBV12-4 | . | CASRYTGQLTVTQYF | TGTGCCAGCAGGTACACGGGACAGCTCACAGTTACGCAGTATTTT
TRBJ1-5 | TRBD1 | TRBV25-1 | . | CASSDSTGTGLQPQHF | TGTGCCAGCAGTGACTCGACCGGGACAGGGCTACAGCCCCAGCATTTT
TRBJ1-1 | . | TRBV27 | many | CASSVQRNTEAFF | TGTGCCAGCAGTGTACAGAGAAACACTGAAGCTTTCTTT
TRBJ2-1 | . | TRBV11-1 | . | CASRFDRSNEQFF | TGTGCCAGCAGATTCGACAGAAGCAATGAGCAGTTCTTC
TRBJ2-3 | TRBD2 | TRBV20-1 | . | CSARRGLAGGADTQYF | TGCAGTGCTAGAAGGGGACTAGCGGGGGGCGCAGATACGCAGTATTTT
TRBJ1-1 | . | TRBV12-3/TRBV12-4 | . | CASSPWDVETEAFF | TGTGCCAGCAGTCCCTGGGACGTAGAAACTGAAGCTTTCTTT
TRBJ2-5 | TRBD2 | TRBV4-1 | few | CASSQGIAGRQETQYF | TGCGCCAGCAGCCAGGGGATAGCGGGGAGACAAGAGACCCAGTACTTC
TRBJ2-5 | TRBD1 | TRBV29-1 | few | CSVGYSGTGVTETQYF | TGCAGCGTTGGGTACTCCGGGACAGGGGTTACGGAGACCCAGTACTTC
TRBJ2-3 | . | TRBV12-3/TRBV12-4 | many | CASSLRGSRADTQYF | TGTGCCAGCAGTTTGAGGGGTTCGAGGGCAGATACGCAGTATTTT
TRBJ1-2 | . | TRBV3-1 | few | CASSQDRAHGYGYTF | TGTGCCAGCAGCCAAGATCGGGCACATGGCTATGGCTACACCTTC